This T cell receptor (beta chain) was found in a study of early T cells in non-severe SARS-CoV-2 infection. TCRdb recomputed calls from the 5' RACE reads with MiXCR, one row per CDR3 protein. Of 65,000 to 75,000 distinct CDR3 sequences listed, 11% are singletons. This clonotype was seen ten or more times. The sample consisted of whole blood. This TCR derives from an adult who was a healthcare worker with PCR-confirmed SARS-CoV-2 infection or an uninfected control (not recorded which).

The CDR3 bases are TGCGCCAGCAGCCTACGAGGGCCTCACGCGGACACTGAAGCTTTCTTT. Protein product: CASSLRGPHADTEAFF. This chain joins TRBV5-1 and TRBJ1-1; D is unclear. CDR1 is SGHRS and CDR2 is YFSETQ in the germline V gene. V lost 4 bases, J lost 3 bases, and 19 bases lay in between. CDR3 length: 16 residues.